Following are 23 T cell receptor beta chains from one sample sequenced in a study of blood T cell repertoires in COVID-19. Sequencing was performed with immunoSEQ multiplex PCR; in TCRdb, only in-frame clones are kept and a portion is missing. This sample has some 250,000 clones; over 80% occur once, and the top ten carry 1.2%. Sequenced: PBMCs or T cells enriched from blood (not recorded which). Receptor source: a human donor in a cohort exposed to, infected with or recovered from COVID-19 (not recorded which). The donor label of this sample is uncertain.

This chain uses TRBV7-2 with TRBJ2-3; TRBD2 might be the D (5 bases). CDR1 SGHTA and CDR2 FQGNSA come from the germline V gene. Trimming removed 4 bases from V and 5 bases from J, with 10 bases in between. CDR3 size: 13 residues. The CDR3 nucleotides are TGTGCCAGCAGCTCAATAGCGAGAGATACGCAGTATTTT. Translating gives CASSSIARDTQYF.

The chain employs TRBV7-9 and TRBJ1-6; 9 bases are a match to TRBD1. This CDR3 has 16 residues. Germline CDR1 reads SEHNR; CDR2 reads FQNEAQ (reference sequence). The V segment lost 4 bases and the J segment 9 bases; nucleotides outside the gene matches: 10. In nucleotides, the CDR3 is TGTGCCAGCAGCTCATCCGTAGGGACAGGGAGTTCACCCCTCCACTTT. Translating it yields CASSSSVGTGSSPLHF.

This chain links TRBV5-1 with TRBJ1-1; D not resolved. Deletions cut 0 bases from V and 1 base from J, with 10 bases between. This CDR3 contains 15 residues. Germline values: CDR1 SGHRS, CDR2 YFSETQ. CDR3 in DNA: TGCGCCAGCAGCTTGGAGTCCACGGGGAACACTGAAGCTTTCTTT. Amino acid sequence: CASSLESTGNTEAFF.

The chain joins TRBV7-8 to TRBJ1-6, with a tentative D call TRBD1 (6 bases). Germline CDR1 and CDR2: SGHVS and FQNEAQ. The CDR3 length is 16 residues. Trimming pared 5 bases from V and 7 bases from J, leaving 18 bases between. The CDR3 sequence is CASSPRWGPINSPLHF. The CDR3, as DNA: TGTGCCAGCAGCCCCCGATGGGGGCCAATAAATTCACCCCTCCACTTT.

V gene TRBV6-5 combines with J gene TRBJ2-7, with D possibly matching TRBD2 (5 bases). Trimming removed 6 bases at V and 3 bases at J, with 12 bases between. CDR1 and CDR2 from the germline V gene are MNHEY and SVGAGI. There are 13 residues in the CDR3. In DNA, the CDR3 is TGTGCCAGCAGACCCAGCGGCAACTACGAGCAGTACTTC. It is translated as CASRPSGNYEQYF.

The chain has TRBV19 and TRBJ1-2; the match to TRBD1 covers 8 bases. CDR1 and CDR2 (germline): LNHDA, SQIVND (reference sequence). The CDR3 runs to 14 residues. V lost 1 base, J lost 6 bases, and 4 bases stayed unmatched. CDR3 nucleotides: TGTGCCAGTAGTATAGTGGAGGACAGGGATGGCTACACCTTC. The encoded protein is CASSIVEDRDGYTF. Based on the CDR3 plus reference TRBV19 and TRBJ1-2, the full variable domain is DGGITQSPKYLFRKEGQNVTLSCEQNLNHDAMYWYRQDPGQGLRLIYYSQIVNDFQKGDIAEGYSVSREKKESFPLTVTSAQKNPTAFYLCASSIVEDRDGYTFGSGTRLTVV.

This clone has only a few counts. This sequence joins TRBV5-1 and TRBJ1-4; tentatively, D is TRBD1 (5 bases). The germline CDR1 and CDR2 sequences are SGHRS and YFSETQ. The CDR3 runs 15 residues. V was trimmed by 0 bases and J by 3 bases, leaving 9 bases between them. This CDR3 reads CASSLGGSPNEKLFF. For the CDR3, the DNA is TGCGCCAGCAGCTTGGGGGGCTCGCCTAATGAAAAACTGTTTTTT.

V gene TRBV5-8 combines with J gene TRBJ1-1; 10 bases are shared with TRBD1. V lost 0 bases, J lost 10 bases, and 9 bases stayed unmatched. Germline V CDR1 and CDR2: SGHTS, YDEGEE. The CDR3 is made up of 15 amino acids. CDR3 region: CASSLGWDRGGGAFF. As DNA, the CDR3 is TGTGCCAGCAGCTTGGGATGGGACAGGGGAGGTGGAGCTTTCTTT.

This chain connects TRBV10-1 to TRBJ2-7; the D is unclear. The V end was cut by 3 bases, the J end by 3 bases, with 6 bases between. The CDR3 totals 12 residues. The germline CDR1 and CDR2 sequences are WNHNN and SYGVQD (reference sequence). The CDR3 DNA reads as TGCGCCAGCAGTGATTCAGACTACGAGCAGTACTTC. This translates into CASSDSDYEQYF.

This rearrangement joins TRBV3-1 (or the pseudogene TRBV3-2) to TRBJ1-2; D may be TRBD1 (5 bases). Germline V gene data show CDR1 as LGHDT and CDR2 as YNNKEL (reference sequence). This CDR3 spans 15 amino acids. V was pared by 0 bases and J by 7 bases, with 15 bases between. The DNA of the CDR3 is TGTGCCAGCAGCCAAGAAGTCGGGGGTACGGCTGGCTACACCTTC. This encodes CASSQEVGGTAGYTF.

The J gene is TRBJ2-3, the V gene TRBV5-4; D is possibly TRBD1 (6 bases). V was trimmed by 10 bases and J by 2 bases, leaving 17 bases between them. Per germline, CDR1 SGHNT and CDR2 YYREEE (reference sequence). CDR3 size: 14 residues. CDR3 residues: CAWRRQGTTDTQYF. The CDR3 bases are TGTGCCTGGCGGCGGCAGGGGACCACAGATACGCAGTATTTT. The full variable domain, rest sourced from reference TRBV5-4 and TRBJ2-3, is ETGVTQSPTHLIKTRGQQVTLRCSSQSGHNTVSWYQQALGQGPQFIFQYYREEENGRGNFPPRFSGLQFPNYSSELNVNALELDDSALYLCAWRRQGTTDTQYFGPGTRLTVL.

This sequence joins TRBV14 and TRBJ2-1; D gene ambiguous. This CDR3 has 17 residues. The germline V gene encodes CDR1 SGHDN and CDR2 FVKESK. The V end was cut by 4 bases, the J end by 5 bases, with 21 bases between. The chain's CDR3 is CASSLLNLGPEDNEQFF. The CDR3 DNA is TGTGCCAGCAGCCTGCTAAATCTCGGCCCCGAGGACAATGAGCAGTTCTTC.

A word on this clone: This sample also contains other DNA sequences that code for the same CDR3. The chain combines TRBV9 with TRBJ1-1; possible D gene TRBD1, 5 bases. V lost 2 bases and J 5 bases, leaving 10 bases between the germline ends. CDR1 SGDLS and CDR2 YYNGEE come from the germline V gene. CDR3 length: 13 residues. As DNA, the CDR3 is TGTGCCAGCAGCGTCGGGGGAACAACTGAAGCTTTCTTT. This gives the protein CASSVGGTTEAFF.

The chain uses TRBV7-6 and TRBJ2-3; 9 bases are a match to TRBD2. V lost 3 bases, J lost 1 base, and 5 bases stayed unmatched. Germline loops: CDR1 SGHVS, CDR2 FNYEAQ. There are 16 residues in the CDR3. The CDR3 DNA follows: TGTGCCAGCAGCTTCCACCAGCGGGGGGGCACAGATACGCAGTATTTT. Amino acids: CASSFHQRGGTDTQYF.

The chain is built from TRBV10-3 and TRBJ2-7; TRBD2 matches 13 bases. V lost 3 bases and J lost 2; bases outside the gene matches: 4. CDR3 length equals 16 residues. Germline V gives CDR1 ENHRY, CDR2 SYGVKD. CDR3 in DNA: TGTGCCATCAGTGATGTAACTAGCGGGGGGGCCTACGAGCAGTACTTC. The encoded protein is CAISDVTSGGAYEQYF.

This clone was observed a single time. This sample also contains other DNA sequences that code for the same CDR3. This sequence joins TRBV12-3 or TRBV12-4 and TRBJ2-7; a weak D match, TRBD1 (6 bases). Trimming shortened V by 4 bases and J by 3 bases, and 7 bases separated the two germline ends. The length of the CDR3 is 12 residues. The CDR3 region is CASSSDSYEQYF. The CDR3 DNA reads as TGTGCCAGCAGTTCGGACAGCTACGAGCAGTACTTC.

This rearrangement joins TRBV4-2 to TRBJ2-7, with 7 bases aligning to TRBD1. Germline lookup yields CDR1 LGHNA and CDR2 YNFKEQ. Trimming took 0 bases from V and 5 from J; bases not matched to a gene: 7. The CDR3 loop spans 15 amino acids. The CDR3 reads CASSQDWRQGDEQYF. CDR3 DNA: TGTGCCAGCAGCCAAGATTGGAGACAGGGCGACGAGCAGTACTTC.

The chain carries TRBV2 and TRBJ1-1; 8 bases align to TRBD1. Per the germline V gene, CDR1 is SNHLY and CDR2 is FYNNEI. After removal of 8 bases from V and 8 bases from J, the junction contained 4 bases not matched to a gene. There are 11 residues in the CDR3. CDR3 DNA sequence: TGTGCCAGCGGGGGACAGGCCGAAGCTTTCTTT. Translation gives CASGGQAEAFF.

The CDR3 DNA sequence: TGTGCTAGTGGTTTGGGACTAGCGGTTAGCACCGGGGAGCTGTTTTTT. Protein: CASGLGLAVSTGELFF. V usage is TRBV12-5 and J usage is TRBJ2-2, with 9 bases lining up with TRBD2. This CDR3 is 16 amino acids long. CDR1 LGHNT and CDR2 FRNRAP come from the germline V gene. V lost 1 base to trimming and J lost 4 bases; unmatched junction nucleotides: 4.

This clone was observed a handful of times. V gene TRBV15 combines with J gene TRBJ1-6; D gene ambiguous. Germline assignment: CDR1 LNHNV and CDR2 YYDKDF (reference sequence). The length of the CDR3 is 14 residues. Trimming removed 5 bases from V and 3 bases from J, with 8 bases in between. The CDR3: CATSGRYYNSPLHF. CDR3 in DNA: TGTGCCACCAGCGGGAGGTACTATAATTCACCCCTCCACTTT.

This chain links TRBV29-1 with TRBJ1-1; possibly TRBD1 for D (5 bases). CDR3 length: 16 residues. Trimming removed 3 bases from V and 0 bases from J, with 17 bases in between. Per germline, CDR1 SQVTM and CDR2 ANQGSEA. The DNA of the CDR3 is TGCAGCGTTGAGATTGAGGGGACTTACATGAACACTGAAGCTTTCTTT. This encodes CSVEIEGTYMNTEAFF.

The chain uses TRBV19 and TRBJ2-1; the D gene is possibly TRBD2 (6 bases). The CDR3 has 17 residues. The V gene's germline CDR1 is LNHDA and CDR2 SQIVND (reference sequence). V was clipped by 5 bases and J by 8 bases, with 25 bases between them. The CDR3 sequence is CASSPQAGRLRIYEQFF. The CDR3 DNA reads TGTGCCAGTAGTCCCCAGGCGGGGAGACTGCGGATTTATGAGCAGTTCTTC. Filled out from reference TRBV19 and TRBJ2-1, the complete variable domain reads DGGITQSPKYLFRKEGQNVTLSCEQNLNHDAMYWYRQDPGQGLRLIYYSQIVNDFQKGDIAEGYSVSREKKESFPLTVTSAQKNPTAFYLCASSPQAGRLRIYEQFFGPGTRLTVL.

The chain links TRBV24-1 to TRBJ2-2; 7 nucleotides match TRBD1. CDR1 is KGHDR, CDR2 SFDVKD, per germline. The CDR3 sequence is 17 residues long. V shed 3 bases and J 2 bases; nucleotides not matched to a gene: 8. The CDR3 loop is CATSDPYRGPNTGELFF. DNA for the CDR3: TGTGCCACCAGTGATCCGTACAGGGGCCCAAACACCGGGGAGCTGTTTTTT.